This section outlines one T cell receptor (beta chain) sequence together with its context. Profiling relied on immunoSEQ multiplex PCR, and the TCRdb table lists in-frame clones only, not all of them. The data show about 49,000 clones, 80% to 85% seen once. The data are from a study of blood T cell repertoires in COVID-19. The V and J ends lost 0 bases and 7 bases respectively, with 10 bases between them. There are 13 residues in the CDR3. CDR1 is SGHRS and CDR2 is YFSETQ in the germline V gene. Sequencing used peripheral blood. The sequence came from an elderly woman with COVID-19, enrolled during active disease. The chain employs TRBV5-1 and TRBJ1-1; a weak D match, TRBD1 (5 bases). CDR3 DNA sequence: TGCGCCAGCAGCTTGGACAGGCACCGTGAAGCTTTCTTT. Its translation: CASSLDRHREAFF.